The 15 T cell receptor beta chains below were found in one sample sequenced in a study of T-cell reconstitution after alpha-beta-depleted transplantation in children. Library preparation (for TCRbeta) was performed with unique molecular identifiers. From the PCR reads, TCRdb called clonotypes with MiXCR, one entry per CDR3 protein. The sample has 300,000 to 400,000 distinct CDR3 sequences; about 14% are singletons. Sequenced material: PBMCs, taken from the stem cell graft. These receptors all come from a human donor who donated a stem cell graft to a child with Fanconi anemia.

This sequence joins TRBV5-1 and TRBJ2-5; D not resolved. Trimming removed 5 bases from V and 0 bases from J, with 8 bases in between. Germline V gives CDR1 SGHRS, CDR2 YFSETQ. The CDR3 runs 13 residues. CDR3 in amino acids: CASSEQDQETQYF. The CDR3 DNA sequence: TGCGCCAGCAGTGAGCAGGACCAAGAGACCCAGTACTTC.

This clonotype was detected many times. This rearrangement joins TRBV12-3 or TRBV12-4 to TRBJ1-1; TRBD1 matches at 7 bases. J gave up 3 bases and V 6 bases, and 7 bases lay outside the gene matches. The CDR3 spans 14 residues. In DNA, the CDR3 is TGTGCCAGCAGACCCAGGGGGGTCGACACTGAAGCTTTCTTT. It specifies CASRPRGVDTEAFF.

CDR3 bases: TGTGCCAGCAGTGGGGGCCCTTTCCATGTCCACTTT. It is translated as CASSGGPFHVHF. V usage is TRBV25-1 and J usage is TRBJ1-6; D perhaps matches TRBD1 (5 bases). Germline loops: CDR1 MGHDK, CDR2 SYGVNS. Between the trimmed V and J ends, which lost 4 bases and 17 bases, there was a span of 15 bases. This CDR3 contains 12 residues. Looking up the rest from reference TRBV25-1 and TRBJ1-6 gives the full variable domain: EADIYQTPRYLVIGTGKKITLECSQTMGHDKMYWYQQDPGMELHLIHYSYGVNSTEKGDLSSESTVSRIRTEHFPLTLESARPSHTSQYLCASSGGPFHVHFGNGTRLTVT.

This clonotype has just a few counts. The V call is TRBV5-1, the J call TRBJ1-1, with D tentatively TRBD1 (5 bases). CDR3 length equals 18 residues. V lost 1 base to trimming and J lost 1 base, with 20 bases between them. CDR1 is SGHRS and CDR2 is YFSETQ in the germline V gene. In DNA, the CDR3 is TGCGCCAGCAGCTTGAATGCGGGGGAGGTTAATAGGAACACTGAAGCTTTCTTT. This gives the protein CASSLNAGEVNRNTEAFF.

This rearrangement joins TRBV3-1 to TRBJ2-5; 14 bases fit TRBD2. CDR3 size: 16 residues. Germline CDR1 is LGHDT and CDR2 is YNNKEL (reference sequence). V trimming: 4 bases; J trimming: 4 bases; junction bases outside the gene matches: 5. The CDR3 DNA reads TGTGCCAGCAGCCCTACCGGGACTAGCGGGGGAGAGACCCAGTACTTC. Translation: CASSPTGTSGGETQYF.

This clonotype was counted a few times. The chain uses TRBV4-3 and TRBJ2-3; D not certain. Looked up from germline, CDR1 is LGHNA and CDR2 is YSLEER. Trimming took off 2 bases at V and 6 bases at J, with 9 bases between the two ends. The length of the CDR3 is 13 residues. DNA for the CDR3: TGCGCCAGCAGCCAACAACTTACGGATACGCAGTATTTT. Amino acids: CASSQQLTDTQYF.

This clonotype was seen ten or more times. This sequence joins TRBV12-3 or TRBV12-4 and TRBJ1-2; D possibly corresponds to TRBD1 (5 bases). This CDR3 comprises 13 residues. The ends were cut back, 4 bases at V and 4 bases at J, with 10 bases in the middle. The DNA for the CDR3 is TGTGCCAGCAGTTGGCAGGGCGGCTATGGCTACACCTTC. This translates into CASSWQGGYGYTF.

This chain uses TRBV5-1 with TRBJ1-2; no firm D call. This CDR3 is 13 amino acids long. Germline V lookup: CDR1 SGHRS, CDR2 YFSETQ. The germline V and J ends were trimmed by 4 bases and 6 bases, with 13 bases remaining between them. CDR3 sequence (DNA): TGCGCCAGCAGCGACCAGAGCGTCCATGGCTACACCTTC. Translated, it gives CASSDQSVHGYTF.

For the CDR3, the DNA is TGTGCCACCAGTGACCCCTCGGGGGCGGTCAATGAGCAGTTCTTC. Translated: CATSDPSGAVNEQFF. This rearrangement joins TRBV24-1 to TRBJ2-1, with D perhaps TRBD1 or TRBD2 (6 bases each). With 4 bases removed from V and 6 bases from J, the gap between germline ends came to 15 bases. Per germline, CDR1 KGHDR and CDR2 SFDVKD. The CDR3 has 15 amino acids.

This clonotype was counted between two and nine times. The chain couples TRBV12-3 or TRBV12-4 to TRBJ2-5; no clear D gene. This CDR3 comprises 14 residues. Trimming shortened V by 4 bases and J by 0 bases, and 9 bases separated the two germline ends. The CDR3 sequence is CASSYSAYQETQYF. The DNA for the CDR3 is TGTGCCAGCAGTTACTCCGCGTACCAAGAGACCCAGTACTTC.

This clonotype showed up just a few times. The rearrangement uses TRBV20-1 and TRBJ2-1; TRBD2 matches at 9 bases. The V and J ends lost 6 bases and 4 bases, in that order; junction bases with no gene match: 4. Germline assignment: CDR1 DFQATT and CDR2 SNEGSKA (reference sequence). The CDR3 has 13 amino acids. CDR3 residues: CSAHLAGYNEQFF. In DNA, the CDR3 is TGCAGTGCCCACCTAGCGGGGTACAATGAGCAGTTCTTC.

J is TRBJ1-2 and V is TRBV29-1, with D uncertain. CDR1 and CDR2 from the germline V gene are SQVTM and ANQGSEA. The CDR3 covers 13 residues. Between the trimmed V and J ends, which lost 4 bases and 5 bases, there was a span of 14 bases. The DNA of the CDR3 is TGCAGCGTTGCGCCCCCCGGAGAATATGGCTACACCTTC. The encoded protein is CSVAPPGEYGYTF.

This clonotype was seen at least ten times. This chain connects TRBV5-1 to TRBJ1-3; D perhaps matches TRBD1 (6 bases). CDR3 size: 15 residues. Germline CDR1 reads SGHRS; CDR2 reads YFSETQ. V lost 0 bases and J lost 0, with 7 bases in between. The CDR3 coding sequence is TGCGCCAGCAGCTTGGCCAGGGGCTCTGGAAACACCATATATTTT. Translation: CASSLARGSGNTIYF.

This clonotype was seen many times. The chain joins TRBV11-2 to TRBJ2-7, with a tentative D call TRBD1 (6 bases). The CDR3 contains 13 residues. Per the germline V gene, CDR1 is SGHAT and CDR2 is FQNNGV. V was trimmed by 4 bases and J by 3 bases, leaving 10 bases between them. The CDR3 coding sequence is TGTGCCAGCAGCTCACAACAGGGCTACGAGCAGTACGTC. Amino acid sequence: CASSSQQGYEQYV.

The gene calls are TRBV4-2 and TRBJ2-7, with 8 bases matching TRBD1. V shed 2 bases, J shed 2 bases, and the junction held 5 bases outside the gene matches. This CDR3 is 15 amino acids long. CDR1 and CDR2 (germline): LGHNA, YNFKEQ. Here the CDR3 DNA reads TGTGCCAGCAGCCAACAAGACAGGGGACCCTACGAGCAGTACTTC. As protein: CASSQQDRGPYEQYF.